This TCR beta chain was sequenced in a study of cytomegalovirus exposure and HLA in healthy donors. Overall study context: The roughly 130 validation repertoires used the same platform as the approximately 700 first-cohort repertoires (as reported by a later analysis). Overall study results and limits: CMV antigen specificity of three CMV-associated chains was confirmed in vitro. Generally TCR sequences proved uncommon, though certain public TCRs appeared in numerous donors. Some TCR beta chains (more than 150 of them) were listed as cytomegalovirus-associated.

The repertoire was sequenced with immunoSEQ multiplex PCR; TCRdb's copy has only in-frame clones and lacks some. The sample lists 170,000 or so clones; about 86% were seen once. Comments on this clone: Its antigen remains unknown.

Trimming took off 3 bases at V and 4 bases at J, with 18 bases between the two ends. The CDR3 sequence is 16 residues long. The germline gives CDR1 SSHAT, CDR2 FNYEAQ (reference sequence). The sequencing input was PBMCs. The gene calls are TRBV7-7 and TRBJ2-5, with D perhaps TRBD2 (7 bases). The source of this sequence is a woman aged 18-29 years in good health and CMV-seropositive. As DNA, the CDR3 is TGTGCCAGCAGCTTGTTAGGGGGGGAGTTGGGAGAGACCCAGTACTTC. Protein product: CASSLLGGELGETQYF. The variable domain in full, completed from reference TRBV7-7 and TRBJ2-5, reads GAGVSQSPRYKVTKRGQDVTLRCDPISSHATLYWYQQALGQGPEFLTYFNYEAQPDKSGLPSDRFSAERPEGSISTLTIQRTEQRDSAMYRCASSLLGGELGETQYFGPGTRLLVL.